This section outlines one T cell receptor beta chain sequence together with its context. Its specificity is not known. The read halts 3 residues ahead of the CDR3 end, with the missing end drawn from the germline J gene. The data were obtained in a study of T cell clonality in common variable immunodeficiency. Study-level findings and limits: Common variable immunodeficiency TCR beta sequences reportedly had fewer deletions and N-nucleotide insertions.

The CDR3 extends over 13 amino acids. The germline V and J ends were trimmed by 3 bases and 5 bases, with 8 bases remaining between them. CDR1 is SGHVS and CDR2 is FQNEAQ in the germline V gene. Clones were sequenced by immunoSEQ multiplex PCR, and TCRdb holds only the in-frame ones, with some missing. The sample holds tens of thousands of clones, and no clone turns up only once. The genes are TRBV7-8 and TRBJ1-5; perhaps TRBD1 as D (5 bases). The TCR sequence derives from a human donor with common variable immunodeficiency. Specimen: peripheral blood mononuclear cells. The CDR3 loop is CASSFQGDQPQHF. The DNA read from the CDR3 is TGTGCCAGCAGCTTCCAGGGAGATCAGCCC.